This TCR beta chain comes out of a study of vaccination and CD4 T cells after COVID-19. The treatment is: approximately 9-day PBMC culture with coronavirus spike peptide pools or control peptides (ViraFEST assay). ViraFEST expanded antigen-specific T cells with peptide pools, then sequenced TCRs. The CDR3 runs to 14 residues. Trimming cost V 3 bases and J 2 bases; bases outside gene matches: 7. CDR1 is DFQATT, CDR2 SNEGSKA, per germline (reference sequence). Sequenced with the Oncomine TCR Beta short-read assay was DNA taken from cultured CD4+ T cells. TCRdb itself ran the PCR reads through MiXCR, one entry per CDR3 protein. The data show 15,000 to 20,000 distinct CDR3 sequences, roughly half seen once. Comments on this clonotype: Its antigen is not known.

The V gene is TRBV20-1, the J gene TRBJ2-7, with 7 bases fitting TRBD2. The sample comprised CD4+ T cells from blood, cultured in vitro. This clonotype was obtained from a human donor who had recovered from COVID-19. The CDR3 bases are TGCAGTGCTAGTTCGGGAGGCGTAGCCTACGAGCAGTACTTC. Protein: CSASSGGVAYEQYF.